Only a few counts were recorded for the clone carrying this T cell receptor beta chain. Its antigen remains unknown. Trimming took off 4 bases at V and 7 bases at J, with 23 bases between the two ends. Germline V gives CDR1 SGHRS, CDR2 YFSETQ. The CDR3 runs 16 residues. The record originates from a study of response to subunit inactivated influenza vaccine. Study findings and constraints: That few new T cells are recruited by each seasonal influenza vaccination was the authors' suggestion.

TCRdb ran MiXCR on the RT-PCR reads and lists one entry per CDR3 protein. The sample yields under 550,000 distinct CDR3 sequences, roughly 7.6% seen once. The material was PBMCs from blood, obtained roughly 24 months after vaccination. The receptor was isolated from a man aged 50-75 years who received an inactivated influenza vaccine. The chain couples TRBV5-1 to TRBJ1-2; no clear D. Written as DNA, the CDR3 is TGCGCCAGCAGCCTAAACCCAGGACGGGAAGGTGGTGGCTACACCTTC. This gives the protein CASSLNPGREGGGYTF.